The source of this T cell receptor beta chain is a study of shared clonotypes between healthy human individuals. Study results and caveats: It was expected that sequencing depth would affect clonotype sharing among donors.

Germline loops: CDR1 MNHNY, CDR2 SVGAGI (reference sequence). The CDR3 sequence is 14 residues long. The V and J ends lost 1 base and 5 bases, in that order; junction bases with no gene match: 3. This table comes from immunoSEQ multiplex PCR, and its TCRdb copy is limited to in-frame clones, with some not included. There are 2 million to 2.5 million clones in the sample; 90% to 95% occur only once, and approximately 0.36% lies in the top ten. A remark on this clone: Its antigen is as yet unknown.

Donors comprised only Caucasian adults living in Nashville, Tennessee. The sample consisted of naive CD4+ T cells from PBMCs. Stated subset: CD45RA+ positively selected. The chain carries TRBV6-6 and TRBJ2-5; 8 bases fit TRBD2. The TCR was taken from a man younger than 30 in good health. Some clones in this sample may be carry-over from other donors' samples. In DNA form, the CDR3 reads TGTGCCAGCAGTTACTTCAAGCGGGGGGAGACCCAGTACTTC. Translating gives CASSYFKRGETQYF.